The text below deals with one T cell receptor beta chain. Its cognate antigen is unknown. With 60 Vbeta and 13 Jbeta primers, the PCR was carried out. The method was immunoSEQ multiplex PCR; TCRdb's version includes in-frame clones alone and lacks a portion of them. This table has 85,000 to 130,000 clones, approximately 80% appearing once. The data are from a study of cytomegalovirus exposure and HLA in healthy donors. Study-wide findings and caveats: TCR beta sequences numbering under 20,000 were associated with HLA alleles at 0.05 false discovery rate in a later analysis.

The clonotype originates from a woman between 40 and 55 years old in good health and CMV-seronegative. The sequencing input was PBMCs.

CDR3 nucleotide sequence: TGTGCCAGCAGCTTAGCGGCTAGCGGCACAGATACGCAGTATTTT. It translates to CASSLAASGTDTQYF. The chain links TRBV7-6 to TRBJ2-3, with D possibly matching TRBD2 (6 bases). The V end lost 0 bases, the J end lost 1 base, and 8 bases lay between the germline ends. The CDR3 runs to 15 residues. The germline V gene has CDR1 SGHVS and CDR2 FNYEAQ.